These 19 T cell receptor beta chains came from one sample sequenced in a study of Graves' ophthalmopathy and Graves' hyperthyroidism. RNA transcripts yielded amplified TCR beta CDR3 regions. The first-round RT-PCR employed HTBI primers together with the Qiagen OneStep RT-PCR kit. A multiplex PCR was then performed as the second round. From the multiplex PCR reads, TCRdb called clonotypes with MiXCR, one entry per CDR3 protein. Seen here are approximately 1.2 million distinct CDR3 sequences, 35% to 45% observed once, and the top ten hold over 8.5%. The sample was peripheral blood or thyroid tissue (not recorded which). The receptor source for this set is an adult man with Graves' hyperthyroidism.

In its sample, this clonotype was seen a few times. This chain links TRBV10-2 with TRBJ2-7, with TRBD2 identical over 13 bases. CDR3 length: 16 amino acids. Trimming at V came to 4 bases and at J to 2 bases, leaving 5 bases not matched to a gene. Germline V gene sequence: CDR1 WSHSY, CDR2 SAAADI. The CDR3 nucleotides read TGCGCCAGCAGTGCCGGACTAGCGGGAGCACCCTACGAGCAGTACTTC. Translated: CASSAGLAGAPYEQYF.

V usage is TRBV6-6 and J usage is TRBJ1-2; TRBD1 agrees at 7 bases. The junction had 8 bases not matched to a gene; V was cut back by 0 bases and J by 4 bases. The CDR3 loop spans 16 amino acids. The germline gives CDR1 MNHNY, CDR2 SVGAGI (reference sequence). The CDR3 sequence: CASSYSKAGGSYGYTF. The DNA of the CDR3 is TGTGCCAGCAGTTACTCTAAGGCAGGGGGAAGCTATGGCTACACCTTC.

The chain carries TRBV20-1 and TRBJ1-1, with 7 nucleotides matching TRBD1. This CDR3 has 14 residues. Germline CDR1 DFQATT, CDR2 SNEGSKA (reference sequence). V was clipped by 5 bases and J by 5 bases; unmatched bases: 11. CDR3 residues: CSALAATGRTEAFF. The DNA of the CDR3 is TGCAGTGCTCTTGCCGCGACAGGGCGAACTGAAGCTTTCTTT.

This chain's CDR3 is CASSLEGASEQYF. DNA of the CDR3: TGTGCCAGCAGCTTGGAGGGTGCGAGTGAGCAGTACTTC. The rearrangement links TRBV7-2 to TRBJ2-7; D is possibly TRBD2 (6 bases). V gave up 3 bases and J gave up 7 bases, with 13 bases separating them. CDR3 length: 13 amino acids. CDR1 SGHTA and CDR2 FQGNSA come from the germline V gene.

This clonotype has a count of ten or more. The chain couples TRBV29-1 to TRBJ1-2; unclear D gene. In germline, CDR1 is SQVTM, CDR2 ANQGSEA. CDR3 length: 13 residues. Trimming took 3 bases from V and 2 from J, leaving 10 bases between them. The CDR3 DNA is TGCAGCGTTGACCTTGAAGTGAACTATGGCTACACCTTC. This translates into CSVDLEVNYGYTF.

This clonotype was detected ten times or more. Written as DNA, the CDR3 is TGTGCCATCAGTGAGTCTGGGAAGGGCGGGGAGCTGTTTTTT. Protein: CAISESGKGGELFF. The genes are TRBV10-3 and TRBJ2-2; D is unclear. Trimming shortened V by 0 bases and J by 7 bases, and 9 bases separated the two germline ends. The CDR3 is made up of 14 amino acids. From germline, CDR1 is ENHRY and CDR2 SYGVKD.

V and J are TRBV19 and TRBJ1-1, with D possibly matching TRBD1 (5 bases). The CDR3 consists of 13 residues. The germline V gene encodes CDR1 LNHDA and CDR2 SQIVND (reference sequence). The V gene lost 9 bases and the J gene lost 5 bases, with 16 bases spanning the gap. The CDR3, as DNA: TGTGCCAGCGGTGCAGGGTATGGGACTGAAGCTTTCTTT. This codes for CASGAGYGTEAFF.

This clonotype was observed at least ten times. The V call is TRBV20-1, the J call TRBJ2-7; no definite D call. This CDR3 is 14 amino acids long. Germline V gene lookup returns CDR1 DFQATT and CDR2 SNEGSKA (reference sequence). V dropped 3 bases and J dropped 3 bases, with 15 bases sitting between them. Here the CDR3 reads CSASGLTISYEQYF. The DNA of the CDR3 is TGCAGTGCTAGCGGTCTGACAATAAGCTACGAGCAGTACTTC.

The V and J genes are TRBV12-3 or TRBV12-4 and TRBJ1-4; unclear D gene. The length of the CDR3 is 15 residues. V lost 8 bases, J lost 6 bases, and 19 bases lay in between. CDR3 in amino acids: CASGPPGRRDEKLFF. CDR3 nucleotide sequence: TGTGCCAGCGGGCCCCCGGGCAGGAGGGATGAAAAACTGTTTTTT.

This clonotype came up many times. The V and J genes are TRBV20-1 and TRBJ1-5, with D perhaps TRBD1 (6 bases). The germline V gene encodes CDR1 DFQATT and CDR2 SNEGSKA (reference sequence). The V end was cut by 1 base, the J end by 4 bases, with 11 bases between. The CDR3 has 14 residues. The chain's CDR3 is CSARGQQGNQPQHF. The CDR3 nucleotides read TGCAGTGCTAGAGGTCAACAGGGAAATCAGCCCCAGCATTTT.

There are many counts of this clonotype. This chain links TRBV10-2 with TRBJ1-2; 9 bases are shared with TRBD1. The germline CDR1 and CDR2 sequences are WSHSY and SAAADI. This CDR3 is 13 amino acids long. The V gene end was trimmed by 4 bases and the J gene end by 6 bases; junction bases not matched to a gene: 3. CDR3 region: CASSARDRDGYTF. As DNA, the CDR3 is TGCGCCAGCAGTGCCCGGGACAGGGATGGCTACACCTTC.

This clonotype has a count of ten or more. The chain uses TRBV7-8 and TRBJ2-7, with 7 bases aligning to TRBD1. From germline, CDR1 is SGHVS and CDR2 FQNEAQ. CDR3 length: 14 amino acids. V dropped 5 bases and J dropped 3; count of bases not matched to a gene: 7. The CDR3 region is CASSEATGDYEQYF. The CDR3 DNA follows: TGTGCCAGCAGCGAAGCCACAGGGGACTACGAGCAGTACTTC. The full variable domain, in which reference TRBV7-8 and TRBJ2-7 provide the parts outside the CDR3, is GAGVSQSPRYKVAKRGQDVALRCDPISGHVSLFWYQQALGQGPEFLTYFQNEAQLDKSGLPSDRFFAERPEGSVSTLKIQRTQQEDSAVYLCASSEATGDYEQYFGPGTRLTVT.

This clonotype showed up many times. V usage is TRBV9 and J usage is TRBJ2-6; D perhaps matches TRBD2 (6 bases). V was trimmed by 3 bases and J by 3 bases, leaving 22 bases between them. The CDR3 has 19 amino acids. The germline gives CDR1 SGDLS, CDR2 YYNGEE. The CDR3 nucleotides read TGTGCCAGCAGCGACGACCGGGGACTCGGGCGCAATGGGGCCAACGTCCTGACTTTC. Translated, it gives CASSDDRGLGRNGANVLTF.

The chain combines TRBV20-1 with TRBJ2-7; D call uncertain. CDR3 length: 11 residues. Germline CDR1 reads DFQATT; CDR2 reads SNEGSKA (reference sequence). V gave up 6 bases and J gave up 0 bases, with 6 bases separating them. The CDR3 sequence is CSAHYSYEQYF. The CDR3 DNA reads TGCAGTGCGCACTACTCCTACGAGCAGTACTTC.

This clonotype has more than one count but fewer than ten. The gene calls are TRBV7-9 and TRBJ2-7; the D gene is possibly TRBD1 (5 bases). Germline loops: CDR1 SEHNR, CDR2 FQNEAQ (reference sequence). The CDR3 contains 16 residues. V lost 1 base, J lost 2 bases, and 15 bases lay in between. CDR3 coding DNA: TGTGCCAGCAGCTTAGGACTCAAGGGGCAGACCTACGAGCAGTACTTC. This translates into CASSLGLKGQTYEQYF.

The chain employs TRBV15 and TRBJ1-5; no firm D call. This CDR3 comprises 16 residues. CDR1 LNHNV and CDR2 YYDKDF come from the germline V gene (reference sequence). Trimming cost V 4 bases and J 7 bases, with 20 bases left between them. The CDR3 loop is CATSKPAGGRSQPQHF. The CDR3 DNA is TGTGCCACCAGCAAACCAGCGGGAGGCCGCTCGCAGCCCCAGCATTTT.

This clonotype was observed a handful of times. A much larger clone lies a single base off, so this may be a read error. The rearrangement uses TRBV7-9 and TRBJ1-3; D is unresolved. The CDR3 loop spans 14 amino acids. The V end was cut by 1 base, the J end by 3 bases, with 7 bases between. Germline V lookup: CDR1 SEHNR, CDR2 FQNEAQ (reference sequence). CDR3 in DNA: TGTGCCAGCAGCTTAGTGGGATTTGGAAACACCATATATTTT. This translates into CASSLVGFGNTIYF. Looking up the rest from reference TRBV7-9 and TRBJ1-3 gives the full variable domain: DTGVSQNPRHKITKRGQNVTFRCDPISEHNRLYWYRQTLGQGPEFLTYFQNEAQLEKSRLLSDRFSAERPKGSFSTLEIQRTEQGDSAMYLCASSLVGFGNTIYFGEGSWLTVV.

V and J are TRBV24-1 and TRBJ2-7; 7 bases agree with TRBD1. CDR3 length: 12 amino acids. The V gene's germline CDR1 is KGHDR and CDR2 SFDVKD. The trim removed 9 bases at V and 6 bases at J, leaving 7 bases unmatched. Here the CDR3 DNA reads TGTGCCACCGGGACAGAGATTGGCGAGCAGTACTTC. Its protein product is CATGTEIGEQYF.

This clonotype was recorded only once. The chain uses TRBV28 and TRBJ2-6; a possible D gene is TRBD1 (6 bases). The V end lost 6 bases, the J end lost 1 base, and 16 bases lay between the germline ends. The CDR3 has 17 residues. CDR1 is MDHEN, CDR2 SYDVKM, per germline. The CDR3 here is CASSTTGLRSGANVLTF. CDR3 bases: TGTGCCAGCAGCACGACAGGCCTCAGATCTGGGGCCAACGTCCTGACTTTC.